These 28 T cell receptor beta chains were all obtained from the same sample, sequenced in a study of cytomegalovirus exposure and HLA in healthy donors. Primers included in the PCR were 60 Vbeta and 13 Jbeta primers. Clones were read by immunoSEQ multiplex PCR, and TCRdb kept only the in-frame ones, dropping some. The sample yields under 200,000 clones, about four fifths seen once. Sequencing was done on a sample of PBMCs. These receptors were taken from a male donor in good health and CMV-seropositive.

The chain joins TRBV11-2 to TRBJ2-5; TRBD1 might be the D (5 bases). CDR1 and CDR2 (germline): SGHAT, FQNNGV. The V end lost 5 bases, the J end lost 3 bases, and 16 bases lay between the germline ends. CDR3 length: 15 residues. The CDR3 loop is CASSLRGAEKETQYF. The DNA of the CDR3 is TGTGCCAGCAGCCTAAGGGGCGCAGAGAAAGAGACCCAGTACTTC.

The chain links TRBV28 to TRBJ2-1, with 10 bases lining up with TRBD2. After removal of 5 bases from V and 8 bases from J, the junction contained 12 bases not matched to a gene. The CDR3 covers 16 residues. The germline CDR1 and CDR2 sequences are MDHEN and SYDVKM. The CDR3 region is CASSAFELAGAHEQFF. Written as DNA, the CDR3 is TGTGCCAGCAGTGCCTTCGAGCTAGCGGGAGCCCATGAGCAGTTCTTC.

This CDR3 reads CAWSAMREQYF. In DNA, the CDR3 is TGTGCCTGGAGTGCCATGCGCGAGCAGTACTTC. The J gene is TRBJ2-7, the V gene TRBV30, with D unclear. Trimming cost V 1 base and J 6 bases, with 7 bases left between them. Germline V gene lookup returns CDR1 GTSNPN and CDR2 SVGIG (reference sequence). The CDR3 is made up of 11 amino acids.

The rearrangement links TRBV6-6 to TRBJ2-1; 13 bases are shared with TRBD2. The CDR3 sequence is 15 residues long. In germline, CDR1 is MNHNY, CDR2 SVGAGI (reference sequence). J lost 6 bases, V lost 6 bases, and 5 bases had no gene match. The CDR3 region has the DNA TGTGCCAGCAGACGACTAGCGGGAGGCCCCAATGAGCAGTTCTTC. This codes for CASRRLAGGPNEQFF.

The CDR3 is CASSIHWRETQYF. Here the CDR3 DNA reads TGTGCCAGTAGTATACACTGGCGGGAGACCCAGTACTTC. The chain employs TRBV19 and TRBJ2-5, with no clear D. Trimming left V 2 bases short and J 5 bases short, with 9 bases between. The CDR3 runs 13 residues. Germline V gene sequence: CDR1 LNHDA, CDR2 SQIVND (reference sequence). The full variable domain, with the rest looked up from reference TRBV19 and TRBJ2-5, is DGGITQSPKYLFRKEGQNVTLSCEQNLNHDAMYWYRQDPGQGLRLIYYSQIVNDFQKGDIAEGYSVSREKKESFPLTVTSAQKNPTAFYLCASSIHWRETQYFGPGTRLLVL.

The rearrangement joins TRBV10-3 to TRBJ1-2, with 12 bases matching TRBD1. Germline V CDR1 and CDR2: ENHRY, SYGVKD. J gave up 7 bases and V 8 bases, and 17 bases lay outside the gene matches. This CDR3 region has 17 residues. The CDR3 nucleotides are TGTGCCATCGGACCGGGACAGGGGGCGCGGGAGTCTCTTGGCTACACCTTC. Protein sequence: CAIGPGQGARESLGYTF.

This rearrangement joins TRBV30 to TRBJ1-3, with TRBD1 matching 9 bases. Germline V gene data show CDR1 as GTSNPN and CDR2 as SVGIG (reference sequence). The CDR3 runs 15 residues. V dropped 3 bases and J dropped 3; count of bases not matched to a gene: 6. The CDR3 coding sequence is TGTGCCTGGAGGGGGACAGGGAATAGTGGAAACACCATATATTTT. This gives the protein CAWRGTGNSGNTIYF.

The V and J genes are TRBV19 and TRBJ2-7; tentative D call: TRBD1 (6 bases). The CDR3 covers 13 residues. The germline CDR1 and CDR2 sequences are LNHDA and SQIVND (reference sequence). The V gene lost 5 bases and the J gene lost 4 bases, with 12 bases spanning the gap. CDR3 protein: CASSLRQAYEQYF. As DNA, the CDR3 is TGTGCCAGTAGTCTAAGACAGGCATACGAGCAGTACTTC.

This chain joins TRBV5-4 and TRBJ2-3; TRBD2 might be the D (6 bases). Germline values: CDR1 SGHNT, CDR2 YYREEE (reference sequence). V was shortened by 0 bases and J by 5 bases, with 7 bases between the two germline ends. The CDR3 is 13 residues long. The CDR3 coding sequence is TGTGCCAGCAGCTTGGTGCGGGGAGATACGCAGTATTTT. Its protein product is CASSLVRGDTQYF.

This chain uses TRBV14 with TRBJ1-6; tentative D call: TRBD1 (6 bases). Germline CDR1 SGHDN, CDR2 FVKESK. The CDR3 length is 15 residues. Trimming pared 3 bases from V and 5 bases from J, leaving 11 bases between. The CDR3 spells CASSQTRTDNSPLHF. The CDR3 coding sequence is TGTGCCAGCAGCCAGACGAGGACAGATAATTCACCCCTCCACTTT. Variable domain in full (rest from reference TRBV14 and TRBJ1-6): EAGVTQFPSHSVIEKGQTVTLRCDPISGHDNLYWYRRVMGKEIKFLLHFVKESKQDESGMPNNRFLAERTGGTYSTLKVQPAELEDSGVYFCASSQTRTDNSPLHFGNGTRLTVT.

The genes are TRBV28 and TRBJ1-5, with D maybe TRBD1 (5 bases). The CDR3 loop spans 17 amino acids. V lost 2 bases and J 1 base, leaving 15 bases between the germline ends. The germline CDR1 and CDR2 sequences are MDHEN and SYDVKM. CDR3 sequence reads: CASSLGMGEESNQPQHF. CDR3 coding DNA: TGTGCCAGCAGTTTAGGAATGGGGGAGGAGAGCAATCAGCCCCAGCATTTT.

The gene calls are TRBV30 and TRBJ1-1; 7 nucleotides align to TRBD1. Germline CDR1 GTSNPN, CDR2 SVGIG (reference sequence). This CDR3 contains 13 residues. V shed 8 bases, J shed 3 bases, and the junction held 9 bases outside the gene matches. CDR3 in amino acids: CAQNRGRDTEAFF. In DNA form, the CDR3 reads TGTGCCCAAAACAGGGGTAGGGACACTGAAGCTTTCTTT.

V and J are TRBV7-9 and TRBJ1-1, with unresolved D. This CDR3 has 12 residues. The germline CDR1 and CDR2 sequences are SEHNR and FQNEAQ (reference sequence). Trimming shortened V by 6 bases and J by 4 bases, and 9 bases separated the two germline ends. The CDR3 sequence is CASRLLGTEAFF. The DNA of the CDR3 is TGTGCCAGCAGACTTCTAGGCACTGAAGCTTTCTTT.

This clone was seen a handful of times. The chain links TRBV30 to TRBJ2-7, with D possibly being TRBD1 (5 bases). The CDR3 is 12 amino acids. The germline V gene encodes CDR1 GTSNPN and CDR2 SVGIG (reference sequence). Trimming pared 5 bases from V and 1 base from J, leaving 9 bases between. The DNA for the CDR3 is TGTGCCTGGGTCGCAGGGTCCTACGAGCAGTACTTC. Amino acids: CAWVAGSYEQYF.

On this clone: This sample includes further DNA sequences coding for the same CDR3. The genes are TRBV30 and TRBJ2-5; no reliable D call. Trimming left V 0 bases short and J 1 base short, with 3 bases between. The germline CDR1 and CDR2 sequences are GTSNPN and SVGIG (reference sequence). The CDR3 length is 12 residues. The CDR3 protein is CAWSVLQETQYF. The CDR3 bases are TGTGCCTGGAGTGTACTCCAAGAGACCCAGTACTTC.

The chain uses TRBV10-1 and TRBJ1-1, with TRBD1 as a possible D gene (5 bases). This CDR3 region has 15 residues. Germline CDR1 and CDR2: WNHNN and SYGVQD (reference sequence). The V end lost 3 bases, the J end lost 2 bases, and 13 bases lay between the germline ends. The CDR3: CASSDSGGGNTEAFF. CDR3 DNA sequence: TGCGCCAGCAGTGATTCGGGCGGGGGAAACACTGAAGCTTTCTTT.

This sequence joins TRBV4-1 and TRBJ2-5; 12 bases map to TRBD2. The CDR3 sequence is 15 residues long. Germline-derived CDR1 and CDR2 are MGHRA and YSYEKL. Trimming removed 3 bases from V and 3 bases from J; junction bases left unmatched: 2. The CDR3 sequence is CASSHASGGEETQYF. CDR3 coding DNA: TGCGCCAGCAGCCACGCTAGCGGGGGGGAAGAGACCCAGTACTTC.

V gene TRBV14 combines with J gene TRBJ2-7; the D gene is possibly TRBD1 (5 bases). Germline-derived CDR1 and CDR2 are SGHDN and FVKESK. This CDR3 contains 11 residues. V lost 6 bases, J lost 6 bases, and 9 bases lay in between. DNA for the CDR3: TGTGCCAGCAGTCCAGGGTTCGAGCAGTACTTC. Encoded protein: CASSPGFEQYF.

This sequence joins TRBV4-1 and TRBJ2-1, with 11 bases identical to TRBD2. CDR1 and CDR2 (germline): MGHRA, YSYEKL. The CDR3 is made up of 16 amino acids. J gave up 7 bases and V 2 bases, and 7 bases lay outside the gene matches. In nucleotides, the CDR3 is TGCGCCAGCAGCCAATTGTTAGCGGGGGGGCTGAATGAGCAGTTCTTC. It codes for CASSQLLAGGLNEQFF.

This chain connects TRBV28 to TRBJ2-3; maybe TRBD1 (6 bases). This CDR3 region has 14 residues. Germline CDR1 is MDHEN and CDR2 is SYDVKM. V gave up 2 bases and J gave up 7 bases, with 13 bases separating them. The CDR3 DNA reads TGTGCCAGCAGTTTAACAGGGAGAAGAAATACGCAGTATTTT. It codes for CASSLTGRRNTQYF. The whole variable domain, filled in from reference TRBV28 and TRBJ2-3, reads DVKVTQSSRYLVKRTGEKVFLECVQDMDHENMFWYRQDPGLGLRLIYFSYDVKMKEKGDIPEGYSVSREKKERFSLILESASTNQTSMYLCASSLTGRRNTQYFGPGTRLTVL.

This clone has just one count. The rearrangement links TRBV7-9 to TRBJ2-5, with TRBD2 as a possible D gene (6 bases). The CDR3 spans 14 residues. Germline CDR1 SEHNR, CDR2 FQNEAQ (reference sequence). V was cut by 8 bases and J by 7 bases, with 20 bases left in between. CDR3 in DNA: TGTGCCAGCTCGACCCGGGAGAACCAGTTGACCCAGTACTTC. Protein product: CASSTRENQLTQYF.

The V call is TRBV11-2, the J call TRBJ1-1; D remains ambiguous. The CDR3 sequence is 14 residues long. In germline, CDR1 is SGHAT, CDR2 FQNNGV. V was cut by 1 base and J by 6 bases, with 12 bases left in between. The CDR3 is CASSLALAIPEAFF. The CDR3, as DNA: TGTGCCAGCAGCTTAGCTTTGGCAATCCCTGAAGCTTTCTTT. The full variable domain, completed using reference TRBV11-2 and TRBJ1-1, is EAGVAQSPRYKIIEKRQSVAFWCNPISGHATLYWYQQILGQGPKLLIQFQNNGVVDDSQLPKDRFSAERLKGVDSTLKIQPAKLEDSAVYLCASSLALAIPEAFFGQGTRLTVV.

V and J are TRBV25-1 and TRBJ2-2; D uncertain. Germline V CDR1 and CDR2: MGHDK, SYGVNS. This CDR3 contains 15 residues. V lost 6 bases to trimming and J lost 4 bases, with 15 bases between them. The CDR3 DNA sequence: TGTGCCAGCAGGCCCAGAGGAGAAGCCACCGGGGAGCTGTTTTTT. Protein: CASRPRGEATGELFF.

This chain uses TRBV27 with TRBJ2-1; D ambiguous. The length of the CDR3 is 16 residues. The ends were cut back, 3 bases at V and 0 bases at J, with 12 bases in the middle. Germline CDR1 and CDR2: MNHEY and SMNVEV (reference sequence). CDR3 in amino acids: CASSFQISSSYNEQFF. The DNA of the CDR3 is TGTGCCAGCAGTTTTCAAATATCCAGCTCCTACAATGAGCAGTTCTTC.

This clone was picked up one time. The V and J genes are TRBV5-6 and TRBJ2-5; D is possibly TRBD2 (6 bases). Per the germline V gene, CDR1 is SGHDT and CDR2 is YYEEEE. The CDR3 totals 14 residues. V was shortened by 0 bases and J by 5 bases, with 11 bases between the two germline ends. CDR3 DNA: TGTGCCAGCAGCTTGGCCTCTAGCGCGGAGACCCAGTACTTC. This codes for CASSLASSAETQYF.

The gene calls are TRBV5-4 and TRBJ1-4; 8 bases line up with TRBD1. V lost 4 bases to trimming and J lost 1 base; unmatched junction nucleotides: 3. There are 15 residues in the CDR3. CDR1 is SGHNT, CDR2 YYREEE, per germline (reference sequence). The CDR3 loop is CASSRQGITNEKLFF. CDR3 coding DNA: TGTGCCAGCAGCCGACAGGGGATAACTAATGAAAAACTGTTTTTT.

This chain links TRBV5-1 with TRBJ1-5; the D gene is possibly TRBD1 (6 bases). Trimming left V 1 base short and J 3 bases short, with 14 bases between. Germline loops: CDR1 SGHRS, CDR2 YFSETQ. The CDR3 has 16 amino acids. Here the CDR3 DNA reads TGCGCCAGCAGCTTGTTCCCGGACAGCATCAATCAGCCCCAGCATTTT. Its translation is CASSLFPDSINQPQHF.

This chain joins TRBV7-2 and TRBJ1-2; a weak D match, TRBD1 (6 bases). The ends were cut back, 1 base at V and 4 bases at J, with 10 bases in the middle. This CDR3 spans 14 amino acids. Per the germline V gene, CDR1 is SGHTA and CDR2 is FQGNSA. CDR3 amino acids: CASSLDRAAYGYTF. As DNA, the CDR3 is TGTGCCAGCAGCTTAGACAGGGCGGCCTATGGCTACACCTTC.